This passage covers 29 T cell receptor beta chains from one sample sequenced in a study of T-cell reconstitution after alpha-beta-depleted transplantation in children. Using unique molecular identifiers, the investigators prepared the TCRbeta library. TCRdb ran MiXCR on the PCR reads and lists one entry per CDR3 protein. The sample consists of approximately 500,000 distinct CDR3 sequences, roughly a quarter of them appearing once. The sample consisted of PBMCs, taken before TCRalphabeta/CD19-depleted stem cell transplant. The receptor source for this set is a boy in the first two years of life with Wiskott-Aldrich syndrome, due to receive a stem cell transplant.

This clonotype was observed a few times. The chain combines TRBV20-1 with TRBJ2-1; the D is unclear. Germline lookup yields CDR1 DFQATT and CDR2 SNEGSKA (reference sequence). Trimming left V 0 bases short and J 0 bases short, with 9 bases between. The CDR3 runs 15 residues. The CDR3 loop is CSARDFLSSYNEQFF. The CDR3 nucleotides read TGCAGTGCTAGAGACTTCTTAAGCTCCTACAATGAGCAGTTCTTC.

The sample holds a few counts of this clonotype. J is TRBJ2-1 and V is TRBV20-1; D may be TRBD1 (6 bases). The CDR3 runs to 11 residues. The germline V gene encodes CDR1 DFQATT and CDR2 SNEGSKA (reference sequence). The germline V and J ends were trimmed by 4 bases and 8 bases, with 9 bases remaining between them. The CDR3 protein is CSANRVYEQFF. The CDR3 nucleotides are TGCAGTGCTAACAGGGTTTATGAGCAGTTCTTC.

The table lists this clonotype with a few counts. V usage is TRBV24-1 and J usage is TRBJ1-5, with D possibly being TRBD1 (6 bases). V was clipped by 7 bases and J by 2 bases, with 8 bases between them. The CDR3 runs 13 residues. Germline V gene data show CDR1 as KGHDR and CDR2 as SFDVKD. The CDR3 nucleotides read TGTGCCACCAGCCGACAGGGCAATCAGCCCCAGCATTTT. Translating gives CATSRQGNQPQHF.

This sequence joins TRBV20-1 and TRBJ2-2; 7 bases fit TRBD2. From germline, CDR1 is DFQATT and CDR2 SNEGSKA (reference sequence). The V gene end was trimmed by 4 bases and the J gene end by 4 bases; junction bases not matched to a gene: 18. This CDR3 spans 18 amino acids. CDR3 residues: CSATDHHRRELSTGELFF. The CDR3 DNA is TGCAGTGCTACCGACCACCATCGGCGGGAGCTCAGCACCGGGGAGCTGTTTTTT.

This chain connects TRBV20-1 to TRBJ1-1; D might be TRBD1 (5 bases). In germline, CDR1 is DFQATT, CDR2 SNEGSKA (reference sequence). The CDR3 totals 17 residues. Trimming left V 0 bases short and J 0 bases short, with 17 bases between. CDR3 nucleotides: TGCAGTGCTAGAGATCGCCGAAAAGGGGCGGTGAACACTGAAGCTTTCTTT. This encodes CSARDRRKGAVNTEAFF.

In this sample, this clonotype turned up a few times. The genes are TRBV29-1 and TRBJ2-7; D may be TRBD1 (5 bases). Germline V lookup: CDR1 SQVTM, CDR2 ANQGSEA. The CDR3 extends over 12 amino acids. Deletions cut 7 bases from V and 3 bases from J, with 13 bases between. The DNA for the CDR3 is TGCAGCGCCCAAGTCGACAGCTACGAGCAGTACTTC. This gives the protein CSAQVDSYEQYF.

The CDR3 reads CASSSGQGSTGELFF. CDR3 sequence (DNA): TGCGCCAGCAGCTCGGGACAGGGGAGCACCGGGGAGCTGTTTTTT. The chain is built from TRBV5-1 and TRBJ2-2; 10 bases are a match to TRBD1. Germline CDR1 and CDR2: SGHRS and YFSETQ. The CDR3 contains 15 residues. J was trimmed by 4 bases and V by 3 bases; bases with no gene match: 3.

The gene calls are TRBV5-1 and TRBJ2-1; 10 bases agree with TRBD2. Germline V gene sequence: CDR1 SGHRS, CDR2 YFSETQ. The CDR3 contains 18 residues. Unmatched junction bases numbered 14, after V lost 1 base and J lost 7 bases. The CDR3 is CASSLRLAGADGRNEQFF. CDR3 nucleotide sequence: TGCGCCAGCAGCTTGAGGCTAGCGGGAGCAGATGGGCGGAATGAGCAGTTCTTC.

This clonotype showed up just a few times. The rearrangement joins TRBV11-2 to TRBJ2-1, with 9 bases identical to TRBD2. The V gene's germline CDR1 is SGHAT and CDR2 FQNNGV. The V gene end was trimmed by 2 bases and the J gene end by 14 bases; junction bases not matched to a gene: 19. This CDR3 has 17 amino acids. CDR3 DNA sequence: TGTGCCAGCAGCTTATTAACGGGGCTGTTAGCGGGAGTCGAAGAGTTCTTC. As protein: CASSLLTGLLAGVEEFF.

This chain connects TRBV10-3 to TRBJ1-1; no clear D gene. Trimming cost V 5 bases and J 3 bases, with 13 bases left between them. The CDR3 consists of 14 residues. The germline V gene has CDR1 ENHRY and CDR2 SYGVKD. CDR3 nucleotides: TGTGCCATCAGTCCCACCCACGGGGACACTGAAGCTTTCTTT. This translates into CAISPTHGDTEAFF.

This clonotype was observed a few times. The chain is built from TRBV6-2 or TRBV6-3 and TRBJ2-1; TRBD2 agrees at 9 bases. The CDR3 extends over 14 amino acids. V lost 7 bases, J lost 4 bases, and 5 bases stayed unmatched. CDR1 and CDR2 (germline): MNHEY, SVGEGT. Here the CDR3 reads CASTGTSTYNEQFF. The DNA of the CDR3 is TGTGCCAGCACCGGGACTAGCACTTACAATGAGCAGTTCTTC.

The rearrangement links TRBV20-1 to TRBJ2-7; no clear D gene. The V gene lost 3 bases and the J gene lost 5 bases, with 14 bases spanning the gap. The CDR3 totals 13 residues. CDR1 and CDR2 from the germline V gene are DFQATT and SNEGSKA (reference sequence). Here the CDR3 DNA reads TGCAGTGCTAGGTTCGGATCAGCCAACGAGCAGTACTTC. Protein sequence: CSARFGSANEQYF.

The chain carries TRBV9 and TRBJ1-5, with D uncertain. The V end was cut by 0 bases, the J end by 4 bases, with 8 bases between. Germline CDR1 and CDR2: SGDLS and YYNGEE. This CDR3 has 14 residues. The CDR3 bases are TGTGCCAGCAGCGTAGACGGAACGAATCAGCCCCAGCATTTT. It encodes CASSVDGTNQPQHF.

This clonotype was recorded a few times. The CDR3 spells CASSFREGPKNIQYF. As DNA, the CDR3 is TGCGCCAGCAGCTTCAGGGAGGGCCCAAAAAACATTCAGTACTTC. The chain has TRBV5-1 and TRBJ2-4, with TRBD2 identical over 7 bases. The trim removed 2 bases at V and 4 bases at J, leaving 6 bases unmatched. Per germline, CDR1 SGHRS and CDR2 YFSETQ. The CDR3 runs to 15 residues.

The chain combines TRBV7-3 with TRBJ2-3; 8 nucleotides match TRBD2. CDR1 is SGHTA, CDR2 FQGTGA, per germline. J lost 0 bases, V lost 3 bases, and 17 bases had no gene match. The CDR3 runs 20 residues. The CDR3 protein is CASSFVEFGREFLSTDTQYF. The DNA for the CDR3 is TGTGCCAGCAGCTTCGTGGAATTCGGGAGGGAATTCTTAAGCACAGATACGCAGTATTTT.

This clonotype appeared a few times. The chain is built from TRBV12-3 or TRBV12-4 and TRBJ2-7; tentatively, D is TRBD1 or TRBD2 (5 bases each). This CDR3 region has 12 residues. V gave up 3 bases and J gave up 9 bases, with 12 bases separating them. The CDR3 DNA reads as TGTGCCAGCAGTTTGGGACCGGGAAGGCAGTACTTC. It codes for CASSLGPGRQYF.

This clonotype was recorded a few times. The CDR3 sequence is CASSGDGKRFF. CDR3 DNA: TGCGCCAGCAGCGGAGATGGAAAGAGGTTCTTC. The chain recombines TRBV4-1 with TRBJ2-1; no firm D call. CDR3 length equals 11 residues. V was clipped by 5 bases and J by 15 bases, with 14 bases between them. Germline V gene data show CDR1 as MGHRA and CDR2 as YSYEKL.

This clonotype came up a few times. V usage is TRBV10-3 and J usage is TRBJ2-1; a possible D gene is TRBD1 (5 bases). Germline V gene lookup returns CDR1 ENHRY and CDR2 SYGVKD. V was pared by 10 bases and J by 6 bases, with 16 bases between. The CDR3 totals 13 residues. CDR3 loop: CATRGLVFNEQFF. The CDR3 nucleotides read TGTGCCACAAGGGGCTTGGTGTTCAATGAGCAGTTCTTC.

This clonotype was counted many times. The chain uses TRBV5-8 and TRBJ2-7, with 8 bases aligning to TRBD1. The germline CDR1 and CDR2 sequences are SGHTS and YDEGEE. The V and J ends lost 5 bases and 0 bases, in that order; junction bases with no gene match: 4. The CDR3 has 14 residues. The CDR3 loop is CASRWTGSSYEQYF. The CDR3 nucleotides read TGTGCCAGCAGATGGACAGGGAGCTCCTACGAGCAGTACTTC.

This clonotype was counted only a few times. The rearrangement joins TRBV5-5 to TRBJ2-7; the match to TRBD1 covers 10 bases. The germline gives CDR1 SGHKS, CDR2 YYEKEE (reference sequence). V dropped 8 bases and J dropped 6; count of bases not matched to a gene: 8. The CDR3 sequence is 13 residues long. In DNA, the CDR3 is TGTGCCAGTAGCGTGAGGACAGGGGGCGAGCAGTACTTC. It specifies CASSVRTGGEQYF.

The chain links TRBV7-3 to TRBJ1-4; TRBD1 matches 9 bases. Germline loops: CDR1 SGHTA, CDR2 FQGTGA. CDR3 length: 13 amino acids. With V trimmed by 4 bases and J by 8 bases, 2 bases remained unmatched. This chain's CDR3 is CASSSTGGEKLFF. The CDR3 DNA follows: TGTGCCAGCAGCTCCACAGGGGGCGAAAAACTGTTTTTT. The complete variable domain, with remaining parts taken from reference TRBV7-3 and TRBJ1-4, reads GAGVSQTPSNKVTEKGKYVELRCDPISGHTALYWYRQSLGQGPEFLIYFQGTGAADDSGLPNDRFFAVRPEGSVSTLKIQRTERGDSAVYLCASSSTGGEKLFFGSGTQLSVL.

This clonotype has a handful of counts. The gene calls are TRBV30 and TRBJ2-7; a weak D match, TRBD1 (6 bases). V was cut by 7 bases and J by 7 bases, with 17 bases left in between. This CDR3 region has 12 residues. Germline CDR1 reads GTSNPN; CDR2 reads SVGIG (reference sequence). For the CDR3, the DNA is TGTGCCTCTCGGGACAACCATTGGGAGCAGTACTTC. This sequence encodes CASRDNHWEQYF.

This clonotype has a handful of counts. The chain carries TRBV29-1 and TRBJ2-1; D may be TRBD2 (6 bases). This CDR3 region has 14 residues. The V end lost 8 bases, the J end lost 4 bases, and 18 bases lay between the germline ends. Germline V lookup: CDR1 SQVTM, CDR2 ANQGSEA. Written as DNA, the CDR3 is TGCAGCCTAACAAAGCCCGGAGGGTACAATGAGCAGTTCTTC. Residues: CSLTKPGGYNEQFF.

J is TRBJ2-3 and V is TRBV5-6; 7 bases line up with TRBD1. The V gene's germline CDR1 is SGHDT and CDR2 YYEEEE. With 0 bases clipped from V and 7 bases from J, the junction kept 5 bases outside the gene matches. The CDR3 consists of 14 residues. In nucleotides, the CDR3 is TGTGCCAGCAGCTTGGGGACAGGAGGTAATACGCAGTATTTT. Its translation: CASSLGTGGNTQYF.

This clonotype was seen repeatedly, ten times or more. This chain connects TRBV10-3 to TRBJ2-1, with TRBD2 matching 11 bases. Germline V CDR1 and CDR2: ENHRY, SYGVKD. The CDR3 has 15 amino acids. V shed 5 bases, J shed 8 bases, and the junction held 8 bases outside the gene matches. CDR3 coding DNA: TGTGCCATCAGTCGGCTAGCGGGAGGTTTGGATGAGCAGTTCTTC. Encoded protein: CAISRLAGGLDEQFF.

The rearrangement uses TRBV29-1 and TRBJ2-5; D gene unclear. Germline values: CDR1 SQVTM, CDR2 ANQGSEA. V lost 0 bases and J lost 4, with 12 bases in between. The CDR3 totals 14 residues. This CDR3 is CSVEDFRLGETQYF. In nucleotides, the CDR3 is TGCAGCGTTGAAGATTTTCGGTTAGGAGAGACCCAGTACTTC.

This clonotype showed up just a few times. The rearrangement links TRBV5-6 to TRBJ2-1; D is uncertain. In germline, CDR1 is SGHDT, CDR2 YYEEEE. The V gene lost 0 bases and the J gene lost 9 bases, with 7 bases spanning the gap. The CDR3 totals 12 residues. CDR3 sequence (DNA): TGTGCCAGCAGCTTGGCCCACGGTGAGCAGTTCTTC. It yields the protein CASSLAHGEQFF. Filled out from reference TRBV5-6 and TRBJ2-1, the complete variable domain reads DAGVTQSPTHLIKTRGQQVTLRCSPKSGHDTVSWYQQALGQGPQFIFQYYEEEERQRGNFPDRFSGHQFPNYSSELNVNALLLGDSALYLCASSLAHGEQFFGPGTRLTVL.

The chain is built from TRBV10-2 and TRBJ1-5; no clear D gene. The CDR3 is 16 amino acids. Deletions cut 6 bases from V and 5 bases from J, with 20 bases between. CDR1 and CDR2 (germline): WSHSY, SAAADI. CDR3 bases: TGCGCCAGCAGCCGGAGAAACTTGGGAGTAGATCAGCCCCAGCATTTT. This codes for CASSRRNLGVDQPQHF.

The chain recombines TRBV24-1 with TRBJ2-1, with a possible D match to TRBD2 (5 bases). Germline loops: CDR1 KGHDR, CDR2 SFDVKD. V shed 9 bases and J shed 8 bases, with 13 bases lying between them. The CDR3 contains 12 residues. Written as DNA, the CDR3 is TGTGCCACCGGTAACAGCGGCTATGAGCAGTTCTTC. This sequence encodes CATGNSGYEQFF.